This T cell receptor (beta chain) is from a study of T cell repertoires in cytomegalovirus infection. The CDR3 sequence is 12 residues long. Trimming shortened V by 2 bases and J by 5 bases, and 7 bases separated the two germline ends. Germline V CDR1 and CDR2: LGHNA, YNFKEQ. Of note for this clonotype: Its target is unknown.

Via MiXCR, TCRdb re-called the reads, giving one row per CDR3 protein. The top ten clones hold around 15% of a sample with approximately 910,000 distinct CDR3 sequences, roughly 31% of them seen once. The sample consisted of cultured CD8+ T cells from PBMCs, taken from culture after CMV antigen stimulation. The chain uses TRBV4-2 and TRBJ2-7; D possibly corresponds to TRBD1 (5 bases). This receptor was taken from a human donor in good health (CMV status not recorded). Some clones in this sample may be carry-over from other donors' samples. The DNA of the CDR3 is TGTGCCAGCAGCCAACAGGGCCACGAGCAGTACTTC. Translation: CASSQQGHEQYF.